These 22 T cell receptor beta chains originate from one sample sequenced in a study of T cell repertoires in ileal Crohn's disease. Profiling relied on immunoSEQ multiplex PCR, and the TCRdb table lists in-frame clones only, not all of them. This table holds about 16,000 clones, about 75% found once. Sequenced input: ileal tissue. These receptors came from an adult with Crohn's disease.

This clone is medium-sized (0.01 to 0.1%) by share. The chain has TRBV7-9 and TRBJ1-4; D perhaps matches TRBD1 (6 bases). The CDR3 sequence is 15 residues long. From germline, CDR1 is SEHNR and CDR2 FQNEAQ (reference sequence). V lost 5 bases and J 8 bases, leaving 18 bases between the germline ends. Written as DNA, the CDR3 is TGTGCCAGCAGCCCTGGCCTGGGGGCTCGGGAAAAACTGTTTTTT. Amino acid sequence: CASSPGLGAREKLFF.

This clone was counted a single time. The rearrangement links TRBV7-8 to TRBJ2-7; 14 bases agree with TRBD2. Germline V gene data show CDR1 as SGHVS and CDR2 as FQNEAQ. The CDR3 runs 15 residues. Unmatched junction bases numbered 5, after V lost 5 bases and J lost 5 bases. The CDR3 here is CASSRRLAGGDEQYF. CDR3 coding DNA: TGTGCCAGCAGCCGCCGACTAGCGGGGGGGGACGAGCAGTACTTC.

The V gene is TRBV5-1, the J gene TRBJ2-1, with 8 bases identical to TRBD2. V lost 0 bases and J lost 0; bases outside the gene matches: 8. The CDR3 length is 18 residues. CDR1 and CDR2 from the germline V gene are SGHRS and YFSETQ. CDR3 nucleotide sequence: TGCGCCAGCAGCTTGGTAGGCAGCGGGACTAGCTCCTACAATGAGCAGTTCTTC. Its translation: CASSLVGSGTSSYNEQFF.

CDR3 in amino acids: CASSPGQGAMNTEAFF. CDR3 DNA sequence: TGTGCCAGCTCTCCCGGACAGGGGGCGATGAACACTGAAGCTTTCTTT. The chain joins TRBV18 to TRBJ1-1; 11 positions match TRBD1. From germline, CDR1 is KGHSH and CDR2 LQKENI. V trimming: 6 bases; J trimming: 0 bases; junction bases outside the gene matches: 6. This CDR3 spans 16 amino acids.

For the CDR3, the DNA is TGTGCCAGCAGTTCCTTCTATTCGTTTGTCGGCTACACCTTC. This encodes CASSSFYSFVGYTF. The genes are TRBV6-5 and TRBJ1-2; D is unclear. Germline CDR1 and CDR2: MNHEY and SVGAGI. Trimming pared 4 bases from V and 8 bases from J, leaving 17 bases between. The CDR3 has 14 amino acids.

The chain carries TRBV6-1 and TRBJ1-4; no clear D. Germline V lookup: CDR1 MNHNS, CDR2 SASEGT. The V end was cut by 5 bases, the J end by 6 bases, with 16 bases between. This CDR3 contains 15 residues. CDR3 nucleotides: TGTGCCAGCAGTCCCCCGGGGTTTGAGGATGAAAAACTGTTTTTT. Amino acids: CASSPPGFEDEKLFF.

This sequence joins TRBV7-8 and TRBJ2-7; 12 bases fit TRBD2. In germline, CDR1 is SGHVS, CDR2 FQNEAQ. V was pared by 5 bases and J by 5 bases, with 7 bases of the junction left unmatched. This CDR3 contains 15 residues. CDR3 region: CASSLTSGRNHEQYF. In DNA, the CDR3 is TGTGCCAGCAGCCTGACTAGCGGGAGAAACCACGAGCAGTACTTC.

The chain uses TRBV11-2 and TRBJ1-2; weak D call: TRBD1 (5 bases). The germline V gene encodes CDR1 SGHAT and CDR2 FQNNGV. This CDR3 is 16 amino acids long. The V and J ends lost 2 bases and 6 bases respectively, with 19 bases between them. The CDR3 reads CASSLSLWAGSNGYTF. DNA for the CDR3: TGTGCCAGCAGCTTATCTCTCTGGGCAGGGTCCAATGGCTACACCTTC. Variable domain in full (rest from reference TRBV11-2 and TRBJ1-2): EAGVAQSPRYKIIEKRQSVAFWCNPISGHATLYWYQQILGQGPKLLIQFQNNGVVDDSQLPKDRFSAERLKGVDSTLKIQPAKLEDSAVYLCASSLSLWAGSNGYTFGSGTRLTVV.

The table lists this clone with a few counts. The V gene is TRBV6-1, the J gene TRBJ1-1; D gene uncertain. Germline values: CDR1 MNHNS, CDR2 SASEGT. V was pared by 6 bases and J by 0 bases, with 8 bases between. The CDR3 is 13 amino acids. Here the CDR3 DNA reads TGTGCCAGCAGGCAACTGATGAACACTGAAGCTTTCTTT. Amino acids: CASRQLMNTEAFF.

J is TRBJ2-5 and V is TRBV28; 9 nucleotides align to TRBD1. J was trimmed by 6 bases and V by 7 bases; bases with no gene match: 12. The V gene's germline CDR1 is MDHEN and CDR2 SYDVKM. The CDR3 extends over 15 amino acids. CDR3 nucleotide sequence: TGTGCCAGCACCCCTCAGGGGACAGGGAGTAAGACCCAGTACTTC. Its protein product is CASTPQGTGSKTQYF. Complete variable domain (other parts from reference TRBV28 and TRBJ2-5): DVKVTQSSRYLVKRTGEKVFLECVQDMDHENMFWYRQDPGLGLRLIYFSYDVKMKEKGDIPEGYSVSREKKERFSLILESASTNQTSMYLCASTPQGTGSKTQYFGPGTRLLVL.

This chain uses TRBV5-4 with TRBJ2-3; 8 positions match TRBD2. V shed 5 bases, J shed 1 base, and the junction held 3 bases outside the gene matches. The CDR3 consists of 14 residues. Germline CDR1 SGHNT, CDR2 YYREEE (reference sequence). Here the CDR3 reads CASRPRGGTDTQYF. For the CDR3, the DNA is TGTGCCAGCAGACCGCGGGGGGGCACAGATACGCAGTATTTT.

The chain carries TRBV30 and TRBJ1-2; D remains ambiguous. Germline CDR1 reads GTSNPN; CDR2 reads SVGIG (reference sequence). The CDR3 has 12 amino acids. Trimming removed 0 bases from V and 7 bases from J, with 9 bases in between. The CDR3 loop is CAWSVRFFGYTF. CDR3 DNA: TGTGCCTGGAGTGTACGGTTTTTTGGCTACACCTTC.

The chain is built from TRBV30 and TRBJ2-2; weak D call: TRBD2 (5 bases). CDR1 and CDR2 (germline): GTSNPN, SVGIG (reference sequence). Trimming removed 0 bases at V and 3 bases at J, with 11 bases between. CDR3 size: 15 residues. In DNA, the CDR3 is TGTGCCTGGAGTGTACTAGGTCCGGACACCGGGGAGCTGTTTTTT. This translates into CAWSVLGPDTGELFF. The entire variable domain, with the rest obtained from reference TRBV30 and TRBJ2-2, is as follows: SQTIHQWPATLVQPVGSPLSLECTVEGTSNPNLYWYRQAAGRGLQLLFYSVGIGQISSEVPQNLSASRPQDRQFILSSKKLLLSDSGFYLCAWSVLGPDTGELFFGEGSRLTVL.

V and J are TRBV7-8 and TRBJ1-2, with D possibly being TRBD1 (6 bases). V was trimmed by 0 bases and J by 4 bases, leaving 12 bases between them. Germline V gene sequence: CDR1 SGHVS, CDR2 FQNEAQ. The CDR3 has 15 amino acids. CDR3 amino acids: CASSLASGAGYGYTF. The CDR3 DNA reads as TGTGCCAGCAGCTTAGCGTCAGGGGCGGGCTATGGCTACACCTTC. Supplemented by reference TRBV7-8 and TRBJ1-2, the full variable domain reads GAGVSQSPRYKVAKRGQDVALRCDPISGHVSLFWYQQALGQGPEFLTYFQNEAQLDKSGLPSDRFFAERPEGSVSTLKIQRTQQEDSAVYLCASSLASGAGYGYTFGSGTRLTVV.

This sequence joins TRBV6-5 and TRBJ2-5; 14 bases map to TRBD2. The germline gives CDR1 MNHEY, CDR2 SVGAGI. The CDR3 is 15 residues long. V lost 6 bases and J lost 11; bases outside the gene matches: 11. CDR3 in amino acids: CASSPGTSGSREQYF. Here the CDR3 DNA reads TGTGCCAGCAGCCCCGGGACTAGCGGGAGTCGAGAGCAGTACTTC.

V usage is TRBV28 and J usage is TRBJ2-6, with a weak D call TRBD2 (5 bases). Trimming pared 11 bases from V and 0 bases from J, leaving 14 bases between. Germline V CDR1 and CDR2: MDHEN, SYDVKM. The CDR3 is 15 residues long. The CDR3 DNA reads TGTGCCCTGGGAGTTTCTTCCTCTGGGGCCAACGTCCTGACTTTC. Residues: CALGVSSSGANVLTF.

V usage is TRBV27 and J usage is TRBJ1-6; 7 positions agree with TRBD1. The CDR3 runs 15 residues. The ends lost 7 bases at V and 4 bases at J; junction bases unmatched: 7. The V gene's germline CDR1 is MNHEY and CDR2 SMNVEV (reference sequence). CDR3 sequence: CASTAGQKYNSPLHF. The CDR3 DNA reads TGTGCCAGCACCGCGGGACAGAAGTATAATTCACCCCTCCACTTT.

This clone was observed a few times. V gene TRBV6-4 combines with J gene TRBJ2-2; D may be TRBD2 (6 bases). CDR3 length: 16 amino acids. Per germline, CDR1 MRHNA and CDR2 SNTAGT. Between the trimmed V and J ends, which lost 0 bases and 2 bases, there was a span of 10 bases. The CDR3 region is CASSDSQGGNTGELFF. CDR3 DNA sequence: TGTGCCAGCAGTGACTCCCAGGGAGGCAACACCGGGGAGCTGTTTTTT.

The chain carries TRBV5-6 and TRBJ2-3; 9 bases match TRBD1. The CDR3 consists of 15 residues. Losses at the gene ends were 4 bases for V and 5 bases for J; bases not matched to a gene: 8. CDR1 SGHDT and CDR2 YYEEEE come from the germline V gene. The CDR3 loop is CASSPGTGGRDTQYF. The CDR3, as DNA: TGTGCCAGCAGCCCCGGCACAGGGGGCAGAGATACGCAGTATTTT. Using reference TRBV5-6 and TRBJ2-3 for the parts outside the CDR3, the full variable domain is DAGVTQSPTHLIKTRGQQVTLRCSPKSGHDTVSWYQQALGQGPQFIFQYYEEEERQRGNFPDRFSGHQFPNYSSELNVNALLLGDSALYLCASSPGTGGRDTQYFGPGTRLTVL.

The chain recombines TRBV27 with TRBJ2-7, with D uncertain. The germline V and J ends were trimmed by 0 bases and 2 bases, with 11 bases remaining between them. Germline V gene data show CDR1 as MNHEY and CDR2 as SMNVEV (reference sequence). The CDR3 spans 15 residues. The CDR3 bases are TGTGCCAGCAGTTTATCGATAGGCAGGACCTACGAGCAGTACTTC. Translation: CASSLSIGRTYEQYF.

The chain recombines TRBV5-6 with TRBJ2-7; possible D gene TRBD1, 6 bases. The CDR3 totals 16 residues. The germline CDR1 and CDR2 sequences are SGHDT and YYEEEE. Trimming removed 4 bases at V and 0 bases at J, with 17 bases between. CDR3 loop: CASSPYRVQSSYEQYF. The CDR3 coding sequence is TGTGCCAGCAGCCCATACAGGGTCCAGAGCTCCTACGAGCAGTACTTC.

J is TRBJ2-1 and V is TRBV18; TRBD1 matches 8 bases. V trimming: 6 bases; J trimming: 4 bases; junction bases outside the gene matches: 8. Germline-derived CDR1 and CDR2 are KGHSH and LQKENI. The CDR3 contains 15 residues. The CDR3 reads CASSVGQGIYNEQFF. CDR3 nucleotides: TGTGCCAGCTCGGTCGGACAGGGAATTTACAATGAGCAGTTCTTC.